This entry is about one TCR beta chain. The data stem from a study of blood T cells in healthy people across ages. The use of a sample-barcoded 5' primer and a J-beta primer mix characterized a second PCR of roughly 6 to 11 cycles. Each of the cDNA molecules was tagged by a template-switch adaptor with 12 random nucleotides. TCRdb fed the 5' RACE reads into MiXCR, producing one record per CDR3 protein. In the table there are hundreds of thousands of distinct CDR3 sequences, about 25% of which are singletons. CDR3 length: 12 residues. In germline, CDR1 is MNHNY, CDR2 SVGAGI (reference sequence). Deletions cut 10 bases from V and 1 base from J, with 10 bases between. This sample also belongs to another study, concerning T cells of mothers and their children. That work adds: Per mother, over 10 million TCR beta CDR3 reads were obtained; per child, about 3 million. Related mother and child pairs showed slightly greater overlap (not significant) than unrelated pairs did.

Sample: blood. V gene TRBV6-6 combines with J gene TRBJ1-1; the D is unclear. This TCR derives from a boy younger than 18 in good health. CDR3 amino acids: CAIQTGNTEAFF. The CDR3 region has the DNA TGTGCCATCCAAACGGGGAACACTGAAGCTTTCTTT.